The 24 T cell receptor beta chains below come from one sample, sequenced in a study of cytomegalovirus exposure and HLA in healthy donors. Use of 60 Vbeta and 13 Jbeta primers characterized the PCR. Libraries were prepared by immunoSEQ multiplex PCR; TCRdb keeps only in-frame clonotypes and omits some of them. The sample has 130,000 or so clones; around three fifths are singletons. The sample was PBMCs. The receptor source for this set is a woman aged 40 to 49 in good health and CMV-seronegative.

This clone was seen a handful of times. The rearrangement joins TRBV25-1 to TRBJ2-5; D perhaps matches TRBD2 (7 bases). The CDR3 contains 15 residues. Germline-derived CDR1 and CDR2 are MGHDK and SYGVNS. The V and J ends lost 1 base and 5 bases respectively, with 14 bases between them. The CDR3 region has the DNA TGTGCCAGCAGTGAATGGGGGGGCAAGAAGGAGACCCAGTACTTC. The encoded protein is CASSEWGGKKETQYF.

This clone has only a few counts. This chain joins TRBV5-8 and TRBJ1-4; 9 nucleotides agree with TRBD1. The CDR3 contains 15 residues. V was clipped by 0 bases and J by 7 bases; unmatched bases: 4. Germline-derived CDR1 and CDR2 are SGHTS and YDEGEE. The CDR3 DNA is TGTGCCAGCAGCTTGGGACAGGGGGTGGGTGAAAAACTGTTTTTT. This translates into CASSLGQGVGEKLFF.

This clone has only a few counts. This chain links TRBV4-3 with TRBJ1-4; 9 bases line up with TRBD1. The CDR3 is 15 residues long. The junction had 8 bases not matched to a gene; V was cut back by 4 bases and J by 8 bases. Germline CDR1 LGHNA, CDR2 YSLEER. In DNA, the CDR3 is TGCGCCAGCAGCCCCGATGCTGGACAGGGGGAAAAACTGTTTTTT. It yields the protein CASSPDAGQGEKLFF.

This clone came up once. The CDR3 sequence: CASAVDSPNQPQHF. The CDR3, as DNA: TGTGCTAGTGCCGTTGACAGTCCTAATCAGCCCCAGCATTTT. This sequence joins TRBV12-5 and TRBJ1-5, with D possibly TRBD1 on 5 matching bases. The V and J ends lost 7 bases and 4 bases respectively, with 14 bases between them. The V gene's germline CDR1 is LGHNT and CDR2 FRNRAP. The CDR3 totals 14 residues.

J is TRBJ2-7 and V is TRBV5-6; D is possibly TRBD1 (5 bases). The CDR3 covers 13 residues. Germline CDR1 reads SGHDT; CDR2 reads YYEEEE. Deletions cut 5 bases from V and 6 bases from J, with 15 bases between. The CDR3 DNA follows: TGTGCCAGCAGTCCAACGACAGTAGGCGAGCAGTACTTC. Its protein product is CASSPTTVGEQYF.

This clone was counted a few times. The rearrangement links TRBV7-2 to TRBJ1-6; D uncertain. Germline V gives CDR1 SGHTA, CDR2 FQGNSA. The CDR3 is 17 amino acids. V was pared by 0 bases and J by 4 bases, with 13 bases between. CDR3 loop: CASSLARLRTYNSPLHF. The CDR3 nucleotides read TGTGCCAGCAGCTTAGCACGACTGCGAACTTATAATTCACCCCTCCACTTT.

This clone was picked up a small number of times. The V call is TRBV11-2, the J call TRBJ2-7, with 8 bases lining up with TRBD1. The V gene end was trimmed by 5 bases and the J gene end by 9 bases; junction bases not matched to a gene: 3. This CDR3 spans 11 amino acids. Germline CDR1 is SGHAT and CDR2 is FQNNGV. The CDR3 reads CASSPGGRQYF. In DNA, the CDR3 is TGTGCCAGCAGCCCAGGGGGCAGGCAGTACTTC.

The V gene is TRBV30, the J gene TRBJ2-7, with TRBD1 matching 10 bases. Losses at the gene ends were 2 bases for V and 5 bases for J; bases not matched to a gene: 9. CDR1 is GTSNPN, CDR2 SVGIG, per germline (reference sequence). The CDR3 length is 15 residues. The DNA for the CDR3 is TGTGCCTGGAGTCACCGGGACAGGGGTATCCACGAGCAGTACTTC. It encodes CAWSHRDRGIHEQYF.

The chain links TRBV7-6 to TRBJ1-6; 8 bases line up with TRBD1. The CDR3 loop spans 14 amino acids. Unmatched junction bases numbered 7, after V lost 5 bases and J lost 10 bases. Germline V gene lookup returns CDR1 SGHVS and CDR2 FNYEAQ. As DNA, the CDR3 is TGTGCCAGCAGCCCCCGACAGGGGCTCTCACCCCTCCACTTT. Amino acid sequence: CASSPRQGLSPLHF.

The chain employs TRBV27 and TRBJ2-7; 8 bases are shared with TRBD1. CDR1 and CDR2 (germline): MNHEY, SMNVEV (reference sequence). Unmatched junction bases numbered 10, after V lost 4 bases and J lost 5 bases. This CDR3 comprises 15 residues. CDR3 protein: CASSSRGTGAHEQYF. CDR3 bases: TGTGCCAGCAGTTCTAGGGGGACAGGTGCCCACGAGCAGTACTTC.

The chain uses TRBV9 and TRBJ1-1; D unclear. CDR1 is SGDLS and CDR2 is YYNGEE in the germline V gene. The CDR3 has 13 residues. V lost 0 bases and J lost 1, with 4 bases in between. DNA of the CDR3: TGTGCCAGCAGCGTAGCATCGAACACTGAAGCTTTCTTT. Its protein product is CASSVASNTEAFF.

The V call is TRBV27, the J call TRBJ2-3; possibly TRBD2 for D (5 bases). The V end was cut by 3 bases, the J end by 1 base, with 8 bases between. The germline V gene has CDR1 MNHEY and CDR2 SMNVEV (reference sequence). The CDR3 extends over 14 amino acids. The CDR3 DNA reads TGTGCCAGCAGTTTCCGGCGGGGCACAGATACGCAGTATTTT. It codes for CASSFRRGTDTQYF.

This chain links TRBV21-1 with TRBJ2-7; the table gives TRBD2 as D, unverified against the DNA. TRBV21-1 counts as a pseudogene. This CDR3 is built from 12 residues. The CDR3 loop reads CASSKSPDEQYF. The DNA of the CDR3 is TGTGCCAGCAGCAAATCCCCGGACGAGCAGTACTTC.

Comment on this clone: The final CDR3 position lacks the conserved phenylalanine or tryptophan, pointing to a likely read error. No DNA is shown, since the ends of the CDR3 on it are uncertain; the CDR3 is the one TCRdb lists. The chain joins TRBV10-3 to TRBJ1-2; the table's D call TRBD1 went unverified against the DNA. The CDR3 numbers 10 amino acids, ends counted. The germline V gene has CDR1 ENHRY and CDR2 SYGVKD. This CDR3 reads CAIRLHRGRL.

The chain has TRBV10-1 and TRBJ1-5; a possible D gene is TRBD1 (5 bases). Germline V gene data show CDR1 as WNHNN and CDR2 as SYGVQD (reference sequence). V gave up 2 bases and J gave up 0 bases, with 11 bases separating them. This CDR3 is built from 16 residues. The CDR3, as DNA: TGCGCCAGCAGTGAGAAGAGAACAGGTAGCAATCAGCCCCAGCATTTT. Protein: CASSEKRTGSNQPQHF.

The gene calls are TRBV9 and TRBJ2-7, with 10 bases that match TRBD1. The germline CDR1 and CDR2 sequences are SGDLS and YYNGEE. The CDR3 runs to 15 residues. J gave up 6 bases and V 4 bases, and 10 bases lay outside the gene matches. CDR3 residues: CASSFRGGQGTEQYF. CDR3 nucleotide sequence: TGTGCCAGCAGCTTCCGGGGGGGACAGGGGACCGAGCAGTACTTC.

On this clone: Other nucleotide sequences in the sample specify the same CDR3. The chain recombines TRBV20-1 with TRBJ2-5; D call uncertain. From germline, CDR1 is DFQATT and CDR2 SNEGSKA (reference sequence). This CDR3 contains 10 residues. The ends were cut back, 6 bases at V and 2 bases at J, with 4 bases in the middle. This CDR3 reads CSALQETQYF. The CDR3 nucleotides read TGCAGTGCACTTCAAGAGACCCAGTACTTC.

DNA of the CDR3: TGTGCCAGCAGCTTAATAGGGGCTGCCTCCCCTGAAGCTTTCTTT. Protein sequence: CASSLIGAASPEAFF. This rearrangement joins TRBV7-3 to TRBJ1-1, with D perhaps matching TRBD1 (5 bases). The CDR3 covers 15 residues. The ends were cut back, 1 base at V and 6 bases at J, with 15 bases in the middle. Germline assignment: CDR1 SGHTA and CDR2 FQGTGA.

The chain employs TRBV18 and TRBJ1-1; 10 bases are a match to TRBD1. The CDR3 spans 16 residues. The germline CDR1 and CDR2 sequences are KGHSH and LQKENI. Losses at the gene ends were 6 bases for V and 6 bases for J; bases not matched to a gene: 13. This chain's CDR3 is CASSDDPGQGPPEAFF. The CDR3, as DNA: TGTGCCAGCTCGGATGATCCGGGACAGGGGCCCCCTGAAGCTTTCTTT.

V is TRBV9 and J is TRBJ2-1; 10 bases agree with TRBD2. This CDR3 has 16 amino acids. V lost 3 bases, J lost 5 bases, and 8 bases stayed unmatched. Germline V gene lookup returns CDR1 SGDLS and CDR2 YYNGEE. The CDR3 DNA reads TGTGCCAGCAGCGCCTTACCCGGACTAGCGGACAATGAGCAGTTCTTC. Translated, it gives CASSALPGLADNEQFF.

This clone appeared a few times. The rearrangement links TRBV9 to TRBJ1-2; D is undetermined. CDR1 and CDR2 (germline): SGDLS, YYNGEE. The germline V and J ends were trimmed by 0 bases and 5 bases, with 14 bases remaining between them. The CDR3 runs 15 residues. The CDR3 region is CASSVEFRSLYGYTF. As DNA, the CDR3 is TGTGCCAGCAGCGTAGAATTCAGGTCGCTTTATGGCTACACCTTC.

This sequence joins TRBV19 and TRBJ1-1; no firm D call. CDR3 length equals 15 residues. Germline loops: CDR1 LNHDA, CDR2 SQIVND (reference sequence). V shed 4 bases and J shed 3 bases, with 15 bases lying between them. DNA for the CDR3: TGTGCCAGTAGTAACTTAAGGCAGGTCGACACTGAAGCTTTCTTT. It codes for CASSNLRQVDTEAFF.

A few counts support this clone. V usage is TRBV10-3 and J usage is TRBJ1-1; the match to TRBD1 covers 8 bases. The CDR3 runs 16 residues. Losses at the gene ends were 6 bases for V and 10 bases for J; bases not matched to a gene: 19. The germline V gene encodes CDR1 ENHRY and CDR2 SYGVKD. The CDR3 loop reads CAISPGQGGSNGGAFF. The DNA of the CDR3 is TGTGCCATCAGCCCCGGACAGGGTGGGTCTAACGGTGGAGCTTTCTTT.

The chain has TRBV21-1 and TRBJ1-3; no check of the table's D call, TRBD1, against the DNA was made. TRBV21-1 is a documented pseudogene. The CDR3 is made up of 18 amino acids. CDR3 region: CASSLPYQTGDSGNTIYF. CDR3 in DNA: TGTGCCAGCAGCCTACCCTACCAGACAGGGGACTCTGGAAACACCATATATTTT.